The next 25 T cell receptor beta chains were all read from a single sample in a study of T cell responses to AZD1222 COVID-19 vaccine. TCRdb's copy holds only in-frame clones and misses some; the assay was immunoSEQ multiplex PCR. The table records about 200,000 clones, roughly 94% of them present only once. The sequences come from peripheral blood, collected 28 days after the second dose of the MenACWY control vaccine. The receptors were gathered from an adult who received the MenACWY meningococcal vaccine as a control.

CDR3 protein: CASSQDPVVGLFF. CDR3 bases: TGTGCCAGCAGCCAAGATCCTGTCGTGGGGCTGTTTTTT. This sequence joins TRBV14 and TRBJ1-4; D is uncertain. The CDR3 extends over 13 amino acids. Germline CDR1 reads SGHDN; CDR2 reads FVKESK. The germline V and J ends were trimmed by 0 bases and 14 bases, with 13 bases remaining between them.

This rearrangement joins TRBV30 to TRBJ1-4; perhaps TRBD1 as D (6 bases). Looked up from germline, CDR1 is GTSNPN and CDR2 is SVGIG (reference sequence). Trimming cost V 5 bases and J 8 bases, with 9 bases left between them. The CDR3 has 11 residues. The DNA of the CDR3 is TGTGCCTGGGGACAGAAAGAAAAACTGTTTTTT. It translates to CAWGQKEKLFF.

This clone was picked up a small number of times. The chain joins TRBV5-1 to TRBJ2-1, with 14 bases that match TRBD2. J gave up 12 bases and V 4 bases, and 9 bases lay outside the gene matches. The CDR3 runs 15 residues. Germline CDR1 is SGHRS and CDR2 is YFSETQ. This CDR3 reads CASSQDGTSGGRQFF. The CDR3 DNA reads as TGCGCCAGCAGCCAGGACGGGACTAGCGGGGGCAGGCAGTTCTTC. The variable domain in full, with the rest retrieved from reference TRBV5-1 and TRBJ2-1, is KAGVTQTPRYLIKTRGQQVTLSCSPISGHRSVSWYQQTPGQGLQFLFEYFSETQRNKGNFPGRFSGRQFSNSRSEMNVSTLELGDSALYLCASSQDGTSGGRQFFGPGTRLTVL.

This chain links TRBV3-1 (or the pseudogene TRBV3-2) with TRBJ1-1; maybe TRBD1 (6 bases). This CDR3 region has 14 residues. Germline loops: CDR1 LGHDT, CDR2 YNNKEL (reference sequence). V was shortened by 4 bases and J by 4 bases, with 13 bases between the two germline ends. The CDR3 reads CASSPGPTGTEAFF. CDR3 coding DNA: TGTGCCAGCAGCCCCGGCCCGACAGGCACTGAAGCTTTCTTT.

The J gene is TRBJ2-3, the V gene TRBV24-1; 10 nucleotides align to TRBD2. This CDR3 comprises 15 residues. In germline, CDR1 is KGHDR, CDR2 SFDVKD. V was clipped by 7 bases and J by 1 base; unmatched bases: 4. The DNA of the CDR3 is TGTGCCACCAGGGCTACTAGCGGGGGCACAGATACGCAGTATTTT. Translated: CATRATSGGTDTQYF.

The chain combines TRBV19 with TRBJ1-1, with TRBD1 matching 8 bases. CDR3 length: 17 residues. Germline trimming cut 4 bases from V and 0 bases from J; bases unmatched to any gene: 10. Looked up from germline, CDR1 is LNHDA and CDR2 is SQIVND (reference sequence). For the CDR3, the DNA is TGTGCCAGTAGTAAGGGAGACAGGGGACGCATGAACACTGAAGCTTTCTTT. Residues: CASSKGDRGRMNTEAFF.

The CDR3 loop is CASSFGGGDYEQYF. Written as DNA, the CDR3 is TGTGCCAGCAGCTTTGGGGGCGGGGACTACGAGCAGTACTTC. The J gene is TRBJ2-7, the V gene TRBV5-4, with D perhaps assigned TRBD1 or TRBD2 (6 bases each). Trimming took off 2 bases at V and 3 bases at J, with 12 bases between the two ends. Germline V lookup: CDR1 SGHNT, CDR2 YYREEE (reference sequence). The CDR3 contains 14 residues. The full variable domain, in which reference TRBV5-4 and TRBJ2-7 provide the parts outside the CDR3, is ETGVTQSPTHLIKTRGQQVTLRCSSQSGHNTVSWYQQALGQGPQFIFQYYREEENGRGNFPPRFSGLQFPNYSSELNVNALELDDSALYLCASSFGGGDYEQYFGPGTRLTVT.

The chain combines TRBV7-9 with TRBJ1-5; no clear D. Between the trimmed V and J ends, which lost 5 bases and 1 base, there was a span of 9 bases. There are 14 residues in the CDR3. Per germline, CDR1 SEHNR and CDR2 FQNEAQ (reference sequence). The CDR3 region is CASSLDGSNQPQHF. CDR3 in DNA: TGTGCCAGCAGCCTGGACGGCAGCAATCAGCCCCAGCATTTT.

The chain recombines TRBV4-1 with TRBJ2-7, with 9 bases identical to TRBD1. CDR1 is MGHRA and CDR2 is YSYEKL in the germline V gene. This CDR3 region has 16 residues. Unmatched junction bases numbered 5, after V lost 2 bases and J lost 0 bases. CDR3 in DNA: TGCGCCAGCAGCCAAAGACAGGGGGGCCTCTCCTACGAGCAGTACTTC. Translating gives CASSQRQGGLSYEQYF.

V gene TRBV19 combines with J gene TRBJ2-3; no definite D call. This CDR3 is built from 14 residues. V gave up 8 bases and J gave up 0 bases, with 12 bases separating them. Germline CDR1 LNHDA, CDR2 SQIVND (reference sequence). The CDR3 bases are TGTGCCAGTCGAAGATTTTCTAGCACAGATACGCAGTATTTT. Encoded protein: CASRRFSSTDTQYF.

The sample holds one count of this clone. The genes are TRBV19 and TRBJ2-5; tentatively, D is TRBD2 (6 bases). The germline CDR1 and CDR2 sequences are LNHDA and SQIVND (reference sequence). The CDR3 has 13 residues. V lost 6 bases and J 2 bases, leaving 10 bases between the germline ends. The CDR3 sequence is CASSGTAQETQYF. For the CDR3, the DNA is TGTGCCAGTAGCGGGACTGCTCAAGAGACCCAGTACTTC. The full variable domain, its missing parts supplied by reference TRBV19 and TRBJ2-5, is DGGITQSPKYLFRKEGQNVTLSCEQNLNHDAMYWYRQDPGQGLRLIYYSQIVNDFQKGDIAEGYSVSREKKESFPLTVTSAQKNPTAFYLCASSGTAQETQYFGPGTRLLVL.

The CDR3 is CASSPVGSALVDTQYF. CDR3 nucleotides: TGTGCCAGCAGCCCCGTGGGTAGCGCCCTCGTGGATACGCAGTATTTT. The chain combines TRBV9 with TRBJ2-3, with D possibly matching TRBD2 (5 bases). The V and J ends lost 4 bases and 6 bases respectively, with 21 bases between them. Germline lookup yields CDR1 SGDLS and CDR2 YYNGEE. The CDR3 is 16 amino acids.

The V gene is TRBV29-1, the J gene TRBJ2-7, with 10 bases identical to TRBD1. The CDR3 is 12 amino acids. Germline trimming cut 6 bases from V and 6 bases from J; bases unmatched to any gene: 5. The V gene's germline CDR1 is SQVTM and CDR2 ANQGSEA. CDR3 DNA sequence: TGCAGCGTCGCGGGACAGGGGTCCGAGCAGTACTTC. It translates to CSVAGQGSEQYF.

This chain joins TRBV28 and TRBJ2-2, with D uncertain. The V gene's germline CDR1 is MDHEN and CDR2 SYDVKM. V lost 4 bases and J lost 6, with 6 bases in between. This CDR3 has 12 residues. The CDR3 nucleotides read TGTGCCAGCAGTTCCGTTTCCGGGGAGCTGTTTTTT. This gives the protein CASSSVSGELFF. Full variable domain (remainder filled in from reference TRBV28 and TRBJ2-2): DVKVTQSSRYLVKRTGEKVFLECVQDMDHENMFWYRQDPGLGLRLIYFSYDVKMKEKGDIPEGYSVSREKKERFSLILESASTNQTSMYLCASSSVSGELFFGEGSRLTVL.

The CDR3 is CATRQGAYNEQFF. CDR3 nucleotides: TGTGCCACCAGACAGGGGGCGTACAATGAGCAGTTCTTC. V usage is TRBV2 and J usage is TRBJ2-1; TRBD1 aligns across 10 bases. Germline CDR1 reads SNHLY; CDR2 reads FYNNEI. This CDR3 is 13 amino acids long. V dropped 10 bases and J dropped 4; count of bases not matched to a gene: 4.

CDR3 DNA: TGTGCCGCAACAGGGGCAGGGGAGCAGTACTTC. Its translation: CAATGAGEQYF. The chain couples TRBV30 to TRBJ2-7; 7 positions match TRBD1. V trimming: 8 bases; J trimming: 7 bases; junction bases outside the gene matches: 8. Looked up from germline, CDR1 is GTSNPN and CDR2 is SVGIG (reference sequence). This CDR3 comprises 11 residues. The whole variable domain, filled in from reference TRBV30 and TRBJ2-7, reads SQTIHQWPATLVQPVGSPLSLECTVEGTSNPNLYWYRQAAGRGLQLLFYSVGIGQISSEVPQNLSASRPQDRQFILSSKKLLLSDSGFYLCAATGAGEQYFGPGTRLTVT.

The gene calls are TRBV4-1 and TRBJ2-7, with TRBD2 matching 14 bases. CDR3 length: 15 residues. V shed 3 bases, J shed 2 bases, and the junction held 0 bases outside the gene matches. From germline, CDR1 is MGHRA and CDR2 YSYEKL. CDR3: CASSQGLAGAYEQYF. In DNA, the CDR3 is TGCGCCAGCAGCCAGGGACTAGCGGGGGCCTACGAGCAGTACTTC.

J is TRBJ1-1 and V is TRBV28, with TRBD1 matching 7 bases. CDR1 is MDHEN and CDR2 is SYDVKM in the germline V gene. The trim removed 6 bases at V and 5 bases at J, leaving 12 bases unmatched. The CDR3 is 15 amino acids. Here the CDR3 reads CASRPDREGRTEAFF. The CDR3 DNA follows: TGTGCCAGCAGACCCGACAGGGAAGGACGTACTGAAGCTTTCTTT.

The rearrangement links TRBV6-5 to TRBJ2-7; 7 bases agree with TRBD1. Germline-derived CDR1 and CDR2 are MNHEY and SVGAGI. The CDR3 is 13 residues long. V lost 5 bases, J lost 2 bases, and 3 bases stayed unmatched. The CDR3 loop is CASSQQGTYEQYF. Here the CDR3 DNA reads TGTGCCAGCAGTCAACAGGGGACCTACGAGCAGTACTTC.

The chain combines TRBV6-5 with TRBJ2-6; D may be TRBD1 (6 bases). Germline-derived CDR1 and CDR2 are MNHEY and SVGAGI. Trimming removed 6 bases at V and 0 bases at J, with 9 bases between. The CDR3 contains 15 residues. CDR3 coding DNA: TGTGCCAGCAGAACAGGGACCTCTGGGGCCAACGTCCTGACTTTC. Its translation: CASRTGTSGANVLTF.

This CDR3 is CASSPPSGPFF. As DNA, the CDR3 is TGCGCCAGCAGCCCGCCTTCCGGCCCGTTCTTC. The gene calls are TRBV5-1 and TRBJ2-1; no reliable D call. This CDR3 contains 11 residues. Germline V gives CDR1 SGHRS, CDR2 YFSETQ. The ends were cut back, 4 bases at V and 15 bases at J, with 14 bases in the middle.

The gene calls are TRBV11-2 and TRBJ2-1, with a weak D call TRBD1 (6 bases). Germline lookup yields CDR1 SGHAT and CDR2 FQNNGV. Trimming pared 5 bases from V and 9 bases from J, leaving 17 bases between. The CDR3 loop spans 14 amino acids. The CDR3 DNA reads TGTGCCAGCAGCCCCAGGACCCTAGGGGGTGAGCAGTTCTTC. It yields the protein CASSPRTLGGEQFF.

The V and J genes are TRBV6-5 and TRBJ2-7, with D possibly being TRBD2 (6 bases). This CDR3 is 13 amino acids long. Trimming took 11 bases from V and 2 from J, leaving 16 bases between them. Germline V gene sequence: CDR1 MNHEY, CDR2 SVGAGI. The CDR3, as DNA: TGTGCCTCATTGGGACTCGTTACCTACGAGCAGTACTTC. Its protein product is CASLGLVTYEQYF.

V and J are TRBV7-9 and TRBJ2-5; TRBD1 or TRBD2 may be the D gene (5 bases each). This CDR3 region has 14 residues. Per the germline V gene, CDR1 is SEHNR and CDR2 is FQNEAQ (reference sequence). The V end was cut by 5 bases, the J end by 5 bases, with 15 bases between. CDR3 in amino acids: CASSPKPGRETQYF. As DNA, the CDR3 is TGTGCCAGCAGCCCGAAACCGGGACGGGAGACCCAGTACTTC.

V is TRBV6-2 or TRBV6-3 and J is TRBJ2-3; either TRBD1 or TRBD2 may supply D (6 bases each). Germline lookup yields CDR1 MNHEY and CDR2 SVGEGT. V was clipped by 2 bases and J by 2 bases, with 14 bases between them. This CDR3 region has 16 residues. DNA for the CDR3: TGTGCCAGCAGTTACCTGTATCGGGGGCCCACAGATACGCAGTATTTT. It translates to CASSYLYRGPTDTQYF.